The present entry profiles one T cell receptor beta chain with its context. Its antigen is not identified. This sample was taken from a study of CD8 T cells in Susac syndrome. The multiple sclerosis controls consisted of treatment-naive patients with relapsing-remitting disease, either stable or active. RNA, at roughly 0.45 to 1 ug, was reverse transcribed with random hexamers. TCRdb reprocessed the immunoSEQ multiplex PCR reads with MiXCR, giving one entry per CDR3 protein. The sample contains a few hundred thousand distinct CDR3 sequences, roughly 94% of which appear only once. The CDR3 extends over 14 amino acids. The ends were cut back, 1 base at V and 9 bases at J, with 16 bases in the middle. Germline V gives CDR1 GTSNPN, CDR2 SVGIG (reference sequence). Overall study findings and caveats: The authors acknowledged that the study's TCR sequencing and HLA analysis involved relatively few individuals.

Source material: CD4+ T cells from PBMCs. This sequence joins TRBV30 and TRBJ2-1; D possibly corresponds to TRBD2 (6 bases). The receptor's source is a human donor with multiple sclerosis. CDR3 coding DNA: TGTGCCTGGAGTGGTCGGGGGATGGCGATTGAGCAGTTCTTC. Protein sequence: CAWSGRGMAIEQFF.